Listed here is a single T cell receptor beta chain. What it binds is unknown. Using immunoSEQ multiplex PCR, the repertoire was profiled, and TCRdb retains in-frame clones only, with some absent. The data hold approximately 620,000 clones, with about 96% observed a single time. This sample is part of a study of shared clonotypes between healthy human individuals. Whole-study context: Donors consisted of a couple of women and a few men between 18 and 49. General study findings and limits: About 5% of naive CD4 clonotypes were shared across a few donors.

This TCR derives from a woman aged 25 to 39 in good health. The source material was naive CD4+ T cells sorted from blood. As to subset: CD45RA+ positively selected.

The CDR3 is CASSKGAEHTDTQYF. The DNA of the CDR3 is TGTGCCAGCAGCAAAGGAGCGGAACACACAGATACGCAGTATTTT. The chain combines TRBV28 with TRBJ2-3; a possible D gene is TRBD2 (5 bases). V was clipped by 6 bases and J by 2 bases, with 15 bases between them. The CDR3 contains 15 residues. CDR1 is MDHEN, CDR2 SYDVKM, per germline.